These 29 T cell receptor beta chains share one sample of origin, sequenced in a study of cytomegalovirus exposure and HLA in healthy donors. The study ran its PCR with 60 Vbeta and 13 Jbeta primers. TCRdb keeps only in-frame clones here, not all; method: immunoSEQ multiplex PCR. The table lists 160,000 or so clones, roughly 85% of them singletons. Sequenced: PBMCs. Every receptor here comes from a woman in her 30s in good health and CMV-seronegative.

This clone was detected once. The chain employs TRBV10-3 and TRBJ1-1, with 8 bases aligning to TRBD1. Germline CDR1 is ENHRY and CDR2 is SYGVKD. The CDR3 loop spans 15 amino acids. Trimming at V came to 4 bases and at J to 3 bases, leaving 7 bases not matched to a gene. CDR3 residues: CAISGAGGADTEAFF. CDR3 bases: TGTGCCATCAGTGGCGCAGGGGGCGCAGACACTGAAGCTTTCTTT.

The chain is built from TRBV4-3 and TRBJ1-5; 9 bases match TRBD1. CDR1 is LGHNA and CDR2 is YSLEER in the germline V gene. After removal of 0 bases from V and 8 bases from J, the junction contained 5 bases not matched to a gene. This CDR3 contains 15 residues. The CDR3 region is CASSQDGQGREPQHF. The CDR3 coding sequence is TGCGCCAGCAGCCAAGATGGACAGGGGAGGGAGCCCCAGCATTTT.

The chain carries TRBV9 and TRBJ2-5, with D possibly TRBD2 on 5 matching bases. Trimming took off 0 bases at V and 5 bases at J, with 11 bases between the two ends. The germline V gene has CDR1 SGDLS and CDR2 YYNGEE. This CDR3 contains 14 residues. The CDR3 nucleotides are TGTGCCAGCAGCGTAGCTCCTAGCCCGGAGACCCAGTACTTC. This translates into CASSVAPSPETQYF.

The chain combines TRBV11-2 with TRBJ1-1; TRBD1 matches at 9 bases. Germline V gene lookup returns CDR1 SGHAT and CDR2 FQNNGV. The CDR3 extends over 18 amino acids. The junction had 10 bases not matched to a gene; V was cut back by 2 bases and J by 0 bases. The CDR3 spells CASSLKGTGKRVNTEAFF. DNA for the CDR3: TGTGCCAGCAGCTTAAAGGGGACAGGGAAGCGGGTGAACACTGAAGCTTTCTTT.

V and J are TRBV13 and TRBJ2-7; a weak D match, TRBD2 (6 bases). The CDR3 runs 13 residues. The V end was cut by 5 bases, the J end by 4 bases, with 12 bases between. CDR1 PRHDT and CDR2 FYEKMQ come from the germline V gene (reference sequence). The CDR3 sequence: CASSRGTPYEQYF. Written as DNA, the CDR3 is TGTGCCAGCAGCCGGGGGACTCCTTACGAGCAGTACTTC. The full variable domain, rest sourced from reference TRBV13 and TRBJ2-7, is AAGVIQSPRHLIKEKRETATLKCYPIPRHDTVYWYQQGPGQDPQFLISFYEKMQSDKGSIPDRFSAQQFSDYHSELNMSSLELGDSALYFCASSRGTPYEQYFGPGTRLTVT.

The chain employs TRBV5-1 and TRBJ1-1; 7 positions agree with TRBD1. The germline CDR1 and CDR2 sequences are SGHRS and YFSETQ. J gave up 3 bases and V 9 bases, and 8 bases lay outside the gene matches. The CDR3 has 13 residues. The CDR3 DNA sequence: TGCGCCACCCAAACCAGGGGGGACACTGAAGCTTTCTTT. This gives the protein CATQTRGDTEAFF.

This clone showed up just a few times. The chain combines TRBV5-1 with TRBJ1-1, with 7 bases matching TRBD1. The germline CDR1 and CDR2 sequences are SGHRS and YFSETQ. The V segment lost 4 bases and the J segment 4 bases; nucleotides outside the gene matches: 7. The CDR3 is 14 amino acids. DNA of the CDR3: TGCGCCAGCAGCCCCAGGGGGGATAGCACTGAAGCTTTCTTT. Encoded protein: CASSPRGDSTEAFF. The full variable domain, its missing parts supplied by reference TRBV5-1 and TRBJ1-1, is KAGVTQTPRYLIKTRGQQVTLSCSPISGHRSVSWYQQTPGQGLQFLFEYFSETQRNKGNFPGRFSGRQFSNSRSEMNVSTLELGDSALYLCASSPRGDSTEAFFGQGTRLTVV.

The J gene is TRBJ1-6, the V gene TRBV25-1; D gene uncertain. V lost 4 bases, J lost 5 bases, and 12 bases lay in between. The CDR3 runs to 15 residues. Germline loops: CDR1 MGHDK, CDR2 SYGVNS. CDR3 sequence: CASSARLDNNSPLHF. As DNA, the CDR3 is TGTGCCAGCAGTGCCCGTTTAGACAATAATTCACCCCTCCACTTT.

J is TRBJ2-1 and V is TRBV5-1, with TRBD2 matching 14 bases. The germline CDR1 and CDR2 sequences are SGHRS and YFSETQ. V shed 0 bases, J shed 9 bases, and the junction held 26 bases outside the gene matches. CDR3 length: 23 amino acids. The CDR3 reads CASSLGPGGSGPGTSGSYREQFF. The CDR3 nucleotides are TGCGCCAGCAGCTTGGGCCCCGGGGGCTCGGGTCCAGGGACTAGCGGGAGCTACCGTGAGCAGTTCTTC.

The chain recombines TRBV4-2 with TRBJ2-1; D gene uncertain. Germline V lookup: CDR1 LGHNA, CDR2 YNFKEQ. V dropped 0 bases and J dropped 6 bases, with 9 bases sitting between them. CDR3 size: 14 residues. CDR3 sequence reads: CASSQDLSRNEQFF. The CDR3 nucleotides read TGTGCCAGCAGCCAAGATCTGAGTCGCAATGAGCAGTTCTTC.

The chain links TRBV27 to TRBJ2-7; 15 positions agree with TRBD2. Germline-derived CDR1 and CDR2 are MNHEY and SMNVEV (reference sequence). The CDR3 extends over 15 amino acids. J was trimmed by 6 bases and V by 3 bases; bases with no gene match: 3. The CDR3 bases are TGTGCCAGCAGTTTGGGACTAGCGGGAGGAAGCGAGCAGTACTTC. Amino acids: CASSLGLAGGSEQYF.

CDR3 coding DNA: TGTGCCAGCAGTGATCCCACCTTCGGAGGTTCCTACAATGAGCAGTTCTTC. This sequence encodes CASSDPTFGGSYNEQFF. This chain links TRBV6-4 with TRBJ2-1; TRBD2 might be the D (5 bases). Trimming cost V 3 bases and J 1 base, with 16 bases left between them. The V gene's germline CDR1 is MRHNA and CDR2 SNTAGT. CDR3 length: 17 residues.

The chain recombines TRBV18 with TRBJ2-5, with 8 bases matching TRBD2. The V gene's germline CDR1 is KGHSH and CDR2 LQKENI. The CDR3 length is 15 residues. The V gene end was trimmed by 8 bases and the J gene end by 5 bases; junction bases not matched to a gene: 13. DNA for the CDR3: TGTGCCAGCCTTGCTAGCGGGCTCCCCACTGAGACCCAGTACTTC. Translating gives CASLASGLPTETQYF. The full variable domain, in which reference TRBV18 and TRBJ2-5 provide the parts outside the CDR3, is NAGVMQNPRHLVRRRGQEARLRCSPMKGHSHVYWYRQLPEEGLKFMVYLQKENIIDESGMPKERFSAEFPKEGPSILRIQQVVRGDSAAYFCASLASGLPTETQYFGPGTRLLVL.

The chain is built from TRBV19 and TRBJ1-5; D remains ambiguous. The germline gives CDR1 LNHDA, CDR2 SQIVND (reference sequence). V was trimmed by 0 bases and J by 6 bases, leaving 12 bases between them. This CDR3 has 15 amino acids. The CDR3 DNA reads as TGTGCCAGTAGTATAGAGAGGAACCCCTTTCAGCCCCAGCATTTT. This codes for CASSIERNPFQPQHF.

This clone has a single count. This sequence joins TRBV5-8 and TRBJ1-2, with D tentatively TRBD1 (5 bases). CDR1 and CDR2 (germline): SGHTS, YDEGEE. Trimming pared 4 bases from V and 8 bases from J, leaving 18 bases between. This CDR3 has 14 amino acids. DNA for the CDR3: TGTGCCAGCAGCGCCGCTGGGACTCCCTTCGGCTACACCTTC. The encoded protein is CASSAAGTPFGYTF.

The CDR3 loop reads CASSPWTEGRGYNSPLHF. The CDR3 nucleotides are TGTGCCAGCAGCCCGTGGACAGAAGGTCGTGGCTATAATTCACCCCTCCACTTT. The chain links TRBV5-5 to TRBJ1-6, with D possibly being TRBD1 (6 bases). The CDR3 contains 18 residues. Looked up from germline, CDR1 is SGHKS and CDR2 is YYEKEE (reference sequence). Trimming shortened V by 4 bases and J by 3 bases, and 20 bases separated the two germline ends.

The chain uses TRBV6-1 and TRBJ2-1; 7 bases fit TRBD1. V lost 10 bases and J lost 8; bases outside the gene matches: 11. The CDR3 is 13 residues long. Per the germline V gene, CDR1 is MNHNS and CDR2 is SASEGT. The CDR3, as DNA: TGTGCCATTCTAGAGACAGGGCGGGATGAGCAGTTCTTC. This gives the protein CAILETGRDEQFF.

The gene calls are TRBV7-2 and TRBJ2-5; TRBD1 matches at 11 bases. Germline-derived CDR1 and CDR2 are SGHTA and FQGNSA. The CDR3 loop spans 19 amino acids. V lost 6 bases to trimming and J lost 2 bases; unmatched junction nucleotides: 17. The CDR3 protein is CASSNQGRGTGGWQETQYF. For the CDR3, the DNA is TGTGCCAGCAGTAATCAGGGACGGGGGACAGGGGGTTGGCAAGAGACCCAGTACTTC.

The chain has TRBV10-3 and TRBJ2-7; D perhaps matches TRBD1 (6 bases). The germline V gene encodes CDR1 ENHRY and CDR2 SYGVKD. Trimming stripped 8 bases from V and 6 bases from J, with 14 bases between. CDR3 length: 12 amino acids. The CDR3 bases are TGTGCCATCGGATCGACAGGCGGCGAGCAGTACTTC. This codes for CAIGSTGGEQYF.

The J gene is TRBJ2-3, the V gene TRBV7-8; TRBD2 agrees at 11 bases. With V trimmed by 5 bases and J by 3 bases, 4 bases remained unmatched. There are 15 residues in the CDR3. Germline V gene sequence: CDR1 SGHVS, CDR2 FQNEAQ. DNA for the CDR3: TGTGCCAGCAGCACAACTAGCGGGGGAACAGATACGCAGTATTTT. Its protein product is CASSTTSGGTDTQYF.

DNA for the CDR3: TGCGCCAGCAGCTTGGAACCAGGTTCCTACAATGAGCAGTTCTTC. It yields the protein CASSLEPGSYNEQFF. The chain uses TRBV5-1 and TRBJ2-1, with D hard to call. Germline lookup yields CDR1 SGHRS and CDR2 YFSETQ. Trimming took off 0 bases at V and 1 base at J, with 8 bases between the two ends. The CDR3 length is 15 residues.

The chain carries TRBV5-8 and TRBJ2-7; no firm D call. CDR1 and CDR2 from the germline V gene are SGHTS and YDEGEE. Trimming removed 0 bases at V and 1 base at J, with 8 bases between. This CDR3 has 14 amino acids. This chain's CDR3 is CASSLDTISYEQYF. The CDR3 DNA follows: TGTGCCAGCAGCTTGGACACAATTTCCTACGAGCAGTACTTC.

This clone turned up a few times. The chain employs TRBV19 and TRBJ2-3, with D maybe TRBD2 (5 bases). The V end lost 5 bases, the J end lost 3 bases, and 9 bases lay between the germline ends. This CDR3 comprises 13 residues. Germline V gene lookup returns CDR1 LNHDA and CDR2 SQIVND (reference sequence). The CDR3 DNA reads as TGTGCCAGTAGTCTGGACTGGACAGATACGCAGTATTTT. Translating it yields CASSLDWTDTQYF.

The chain couples TRBV6-5 to TRBJ2-2, with 8 positions matching TRBD1. The germline CDR1 and CDR2 sequences are MNHEY and SVGAGI. Trimming took 5 bases from V and 3 from J; bases not matched to a gene: 5. This CDR3 contains 15 residues. The CDR3 bases are TGTGCCAGCAGTCCCCGACAGGGGCACACCGGGGAGCTGTTTTTT. Its translation is CASSPRQGHTGELFF.

J is TRBJ2-5 and V is TRBV28; TRBD2 aligns across 11 bases. Trimming cost V 10 bases and J 11 bases; bases outside gene matches: 15. Germline V gene data show CDR1 as MDHEN and CDR2 as SYDVKM. The CDR3 spans 14 residues. For the CDR3, the DNA is TGTGCCACCCAAAAGGGTAGCGGGAGGGCGAAGCAGTACTTC. Amino acids: CATQKGSGRAKQYF.

This clone was seen a handful of times. V is TRBV7-9 and J is TRBJ1-1; D is perhaps TRBD1 (5 bases). The V and J ends lost 4 bases and 8 bases respectively, with 11 bases between them. This CDR3 spans 12 amino acids. Germline values: CDR1 SEHNR, CDR2 FQNEAQ (reference sequence). The CDR3 nucleotides read TGTGCCAGCAGCTCCGCAGGGTGGGAAGCTTTCTTT. Protein product: CASSSAGWEAFF.

J is TRBJ1-2 and V is TRBV30, with D possibly TRBD1 on 5 matching bases. In germline, CDR1 is GTSNPN, CDR2 SVGIG (reference sequence). The V end was cut by 0 bases, the J end by 2 bases, with 10 bases between. The CDR3 spans 14 residues. The CDR3 is CAWSVGTGNYGYTF. CDR3 nucleotide sequence: TGTGCCTGGAGTGTAGGGACTGGGAACTATGGCTACACCTTC. The whole variable domain, filled in from reference TRBV30 and TRBJ1-2, reads SQTIHQWPATLVQPVGSPLSLECTVEGTSNPNLYWYRQAAGRGLQLLFYSVGIGQISSEVPQNLSASRPQDRQFILSSKKLLLSDSGFYLCAWSVGTGNYGYTFGSGTRLTVV.

The chain recombines TRBV6-1 with TRBJ2-1; 10 bases map to TRBD2. The CDR3 has 12 amino acids. CDR1 and CDR2 (germline): MNHNS, SASEGT. After removal of 7 bases from V and 13 bases from J, the junction contained 7 bases not matched to a gene. The CDR3 DNA reads as TGTGCCAGCACCGCCGGACTAGCGGCTCAGTTCTTC. Amino acids: CASTAGLAAQFF.

The chain combines TRBV9 with TRBJ2-7, with D perhaps TRBD1 (5 bases). The V and J ends lost 4 bases and 0 bases respectively, with 14 bases between them. The CDR3 contains 15 residues. The germline V gene encodes CDR1 SGDLS and CDR2 YYNGEE. Written as DNA, the CDR3 is TGTGCCAGCAGCCTATTGGACACTCCCTCCTACGAGCAGTACTTC. It specifies CASSLLDTPSYEQYF.